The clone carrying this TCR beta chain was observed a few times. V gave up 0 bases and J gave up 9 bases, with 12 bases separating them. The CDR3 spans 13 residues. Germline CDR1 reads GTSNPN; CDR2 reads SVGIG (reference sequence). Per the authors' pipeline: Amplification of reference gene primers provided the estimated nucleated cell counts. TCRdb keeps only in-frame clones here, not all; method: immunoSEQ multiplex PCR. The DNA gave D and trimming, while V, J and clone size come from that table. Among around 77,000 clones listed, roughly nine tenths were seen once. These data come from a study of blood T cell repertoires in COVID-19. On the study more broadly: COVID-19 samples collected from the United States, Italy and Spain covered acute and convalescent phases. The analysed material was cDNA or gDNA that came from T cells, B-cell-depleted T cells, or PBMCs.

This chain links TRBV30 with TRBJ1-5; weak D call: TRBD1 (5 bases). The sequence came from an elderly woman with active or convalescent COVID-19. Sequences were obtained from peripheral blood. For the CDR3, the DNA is TGTGCCTGGAGTGTAGGGGCCCGTCCGCCCCAGCATTTT. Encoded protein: CAWSVGARPPQHF.